These 18 T cell receptor beta chains were all obtained from the same sample, sequenced in a study of T cells in women clearing cervical HPV infection. The repertoire was sequenced with immunoSEQ multiplex PCR; TCRdb's copy has only in-frame clones and lacks some. This sample's table has roughly 30,000 clones. Sequenced input: blood buffy coat. All receptors derive from a woman between 18 and 75 years old with a cervical HPV16 infection that either progressed to CIN3+ or cleared (not recorded which).

With respect to this clone: With the read ending 3 residues before the CDR3 end, the germline J gene is used to fill in that end. The chain uses TRBV19 and TRBJ1-1, with D possibly being TRBD1 (5 bases). Trimming cost V 8 bases and J 0 bases, with 13 bases left between them. The CDR3 extends over 14 amino acids. Germline V CDR1 and CDR2: LNHDA, SQIVND (reference sequence). The CDR3 bases that were read are TGTGCCAGTCTACCTGGGGGGGTGAACACTGAA. This sequence encodes CASLPGGVNTE. In full, the CDR3 reads CASLPGGVNTEAFF.

With regard to this clone: The CDR3 goes on 3 residues after the read ends, and that part is filled in from the germline J gene. The chain has TRBV19 and TRBJ1-2; D remains unclear. This CDR3 has 14 amino acids. Trimming cost V 3 bases and J 2 bases, with 10 bases left between them. Germline V lookup: CDR1 LNHDA, CDR2 SQIVND (reference sequence). The CDR3 sequence is CASSMASANYGYTF. The sequenced part of the CDR3 DNA is TGTGCCAGTAGTATGGCTAGTGCCAACTATGGC.

A word on this clone: The read ends 3 residues before the CDR3 terminus; that terminus is restored from the germline J gene. The rearrangement links TRBV20-1 to TRBJ1-2, with a tentative D call TRBD1 (5 bases). Per germline, CDR1 DFQATT and CDR2 SNEGSKA (reference sequence). This CDR3 has 14 residues. V lost 1 base and J 3 bases, leaving 12 bases between the germline ends. CDR3 in amino acids: CSARVGGEDYGYTF. The sequenced part of the CDR3 DNA is TGCAGTGCTAGAGTGGGAGGGGAAGACTATGGC.

In the case of this clone: Read data end 3 residues before the CDR3 end; the end is taken from the germline J gene. V and J are TRBV19 and TRBJ2-3; D gene ambiguous. The germline V gene has CDR1 LNHDA and CDR2 SQIVND (reference sequence). Trimming left V 6 bases short and J 1 base short, with 8 bases between. There are 13 residues in the CDR3. CDR3 protein: CASSSTGTDTQYF. The sequenced CDR3 bases are TGTGCCAGTAGCTCGACTGGCACAGATACG.

With regard to this clone: The read ends 3 residues before the CDR3 terminus; that terminus is restored from the germline J gene. The rearrangement links TRBV7-2 to TRBJ2-3; 10 bases align to TRBD1. The CDR3 is 15 residues long. The germline V gene has CDR1 SGHTA and CDR2 FQGNSA. Trimming at V came to 5 bases and at J to 7 bases, leaving 9 bases not matched to a gene. CDR3 DNA (partial): TGTGCCAGCAGCCAGGGACAGGGGATCTTTTATACG. Translation: CASSQGQGIFYT. Given in full, the CDR3 is CASSQGQGIFYTQYF.

About this clone itself: The CDR3 is cut off 3 residues early in the read; its end comes from the germline J gene. V gene TRBV20-1 combines with J gene TRBJ1-2; TRBD1 agrees at 10 bases. V shed 6 bases and J 5 bases; nucleotides not matched to a gene: 3. Germline V gene sequence: CDR1 DFQATT, CDR2 SNEGSKA (reference sequence). The CDR3 has 12 amino acids. The covered CDR3 bases are TGCAGTGCGACAGGGGGCAAATATGGC. Protein sequence: CSATGGKYG. The full CDR3 protein reads CSATGGKYGYTF.

As concerns this clone: The sequenced fragment ends 3 residues before the CDR3 boundary, so the rest is inferred from the germline J gene. V and J are TRBV29-1 and TRBJ1-2, with unresolved D. Deletions cut 2 bases from V and 4 bases from J, with 14 bases between. The CDR3 covers 14 residues. Per the germline V gene, CDR1 is SQVTM and CDR2 is ANQGSEA. The CDR3 sequence: CSVELQDQIYGYTF. CDR3 DNA, as far as it was read: TGCAGCGTTGAACTTCAGGATCAAATCTATGGC.

Regarding this clone: From the germline J gene comes the end of the CDR3, since the read stops 3 residues before it. The chain has TRBV30 and TRBJ2-2, with a weak D call TRBD1 (6 bases). CDR3 length: 12 residues. CDR1 is GTSNPN, CDR2 SVGIG, per germline (reference sequence). Trimming stripped 4 bases from V and 7 bases from J, with 10 bases between. CDR3 DNA, as far as it was read: TGTGCCTGGAATCCCAGGGGCGGGGAG. Protein product: CAWNPRGGE. The complete CDR3 sequence is CAWNPRGGELFF.

In regard to this clone: The sequenced fragment ends 3 residues before the CDR3 boundary, so the rest is inferred from the germline J gene. This chain uses TRBV7-3 with TRBJ1-1, with D tentatively TRBD1 (6 bases). The length of the CDR3 is 14 residues. The germline V gene has CDR1 SGHTA and CDR2 FQGTGA. The ends were cut back, 8 bases at V and 4 bases at J, with 17 bases in the middle. The CDR3 sequence is CASSLQGGGTEAFF. The part of the CDR3 DNA that was read is TGTGCCAGCTCCCTGCAGGGAGGGGGCACTGAA.

Concerning this clone: Read data end 3 residues before the CDR3 end; the end is taken from the germline J gene. The chain couples TRBV2 to TRBJ2-2, with TRBD1 as a possible D gene (5 bases). The ends were cut back, 6 bases at V and 1 base at J, with 9 bases in the middle. Germline CDR1 SNHLY, CDR2 FYNNEI. The CDR3 has 14 residues. The CDR3 DNA, read in part, is TGTGCCAGCAGGTCTCAGGGGAACACCGGGGAG. Translation: CASRSQGNTGE. The whole CDR3 protein reads CASRSQGNTGELFF.

Concerning this clone itself: The CDR3 end is not reached by the read, which stops 3 residues before it; the germline J gene fills it in. The genes are TRBV28 and TRBJ1-2; no clear D gene. Germline CDR1 is MDHEN and CDR2 is SYDVKM. This CDR3 comprises 14 residues. Trimming stripped 2 bases from V and 7 bases from J, with 14 bases between. This chain's CDR3 is CASSLGQSRGGYTF. The DNA read from the CDR3 is TGTGCCAGCAGTTTAGGGCAGTCAAGAGGTGGC.

On this clone itself: The DNA ends 3 residues before the CDR3 does, and the rest of the CDR3 is filled in from the germline J gene. The J gene is TRBJ2-7, the V gene TRBV6-2 or TRBV6-3, with D uncertain. Per germline, CDR1 MNHEY and CDR2 SVGEGT. CDR3 length: 11 residues. Trimming took 2 bases from V and 6 from J, leaving 5 bases between them. CDR3 in amino acids: CASSYRFEQYF. The covered CDR3 bases are TGTGCCAGCAGTTACAGGTTCGAG.

Note on this clone: The read ends 3 residues shy of where the CDR3 ends; the end is completed using the germline J gene. This chain joins TRBV5-4 and TRBJ2-5, with D possibly matching TRBD2 (6 bases). The CDR3 extends over 12 amino acids. V lost 4 bases and J lost 5, with 9 bases in between. Germline lookup yields CDR1 SGHNT and CDR2 YYREEE (reference sequence). The CDR3 sequence is CASSRDSETQYF. Incomplete CDR3 DNA: TGTGCCAGCAGCCGGGACTCGGAGACC.

A word on this clone: The read ends 3 residues early relative to the CDR3; the germline J gene fills the gap. The chain recombines TRBV2 with TRBJ2-3; 9 bases agree with TRBD1. Germline CDR1 and CDR2: SNHLY and FYNNEI. The CDR3 runs 17 residues. The junction had 9 bases not matched to a gene; V was cut back by 3 bases and J by 2 bases. The sequenced CDR3 bases are TGTGCCAGCAGTGACCTTGCCGGGACAGGGAACACAGATACG. Translated: CASSDLAGTGNTDT. The CDR3 as a whole reads CASSDLAGTGNTDTQYF.

With regard to this clone: Sequencing ends 3 residues short of the CDR3 end; the germline J gene provides the rest. V gene TRBV5-1 combines with J gene TRBJ2-5; no reliable D call. Germline V gives CDR1 SGHRS, CDR2 YFSETQ. CDR3 length: 15 residues. V lost 0 bases to trimming and J lost 7 bases, with 16 bases between them. The CDR3 bases that were read are TGCGCCAGCAGCTTGGCCCCAGGTCTTCGTGGGACC. It codes for CASSLAPGLRGT. The entire CDR3 protein reads CASSLAPGLRGTQYF. Looking up the rest from reference TRBV5-1 and TRBJ2-5 gives the full variable domain: KAGVTQTPRYLIKTRGQQVTLSCSPISGHRSVSWYQQTPGQGLQFLFEYFSETQRNKGNFPGRFSGRQFSNSRSEMNVSTLELGDSALYLCASSLAPGLRGTQYFGPGTRLLVL.

In regard to this clone: The read falls 3 residues short of the CDR3 end, and the missing part is taken from the germline J gene. This chain joins TRBV30 and TRBJ2-1, with D perhaps matching TRBD1 (5 bases). V lost 4 bases, J lost 2 bases, and 12 bases lay in between. Germline assignment: CDR1 GTSNPN and CDR2 SVGIG (reference sequence). CDR3 length equals 14 residues. The sequenced CDR3 bases are TGTGCCTGGAATCGACAGACAACCTACAATGAG. Translated: CAWNRQTTYNE. From start to end, the CDR3 is CAWNRQTTYNEQFF.

Worth noting for this clone: The read ends 3 residues early relative to the CDR3; the germline J gene fills the gap. The chain recombines TRBV7-9 with TRBJ2-2; possible D gene TRBD1, 6 bases. CDR3 size: 14 residues. Per germline, CDR1 SEHNR and CDR2 FQNEAQ (reference sequence). CDR3 bases read: TGTGCCAGCAGCCAAGGGACAAGGAATTCACCG. Its translation: CASSQGTRNSP. In full, the CDR3 reads CASSQGTRNSPLFF. The full variable domain, completed using reference TRBV7-9 and TRBJ2-2, is DTGVSQNPRHKITKRGQNVTFRCDPISEHNRLYWYRQTLGQGPEFLTYFQNEAQLEKSRLLSDRFSAERPKGSFSTLEIQRTEQGDSAMYLCASSQGTRNSPLFFGEGSRLTVL.

Turning to this clone: Read coverage stops 3 residues before the CDR3 terminus; the germline J gene supplies the remainder. The chain joins TRBV30 to TRBJ2-2; D may be TRBD1 or TRBD2 (6 bases each). Germline CDR1 is GTSNPN and CDR2 is SVGIG (reference sequence). The CDR3 spans 14 residues. The CDR3 is CAWNGRGGNSPLFF. CDR3 DNA, as far as it was read: TGTGCCTGGAACGGCAGGGGAGGTAATTCACCG.